Below are 24 T cell receptor beta chains sequenced from a single sample in a study of blood T cells in healthy people across ages. A second PCR of 7 to 11 cycles used a sample-barcoded 5' primer and a J-beta primer mix. TCRdb analysed the 5' RACE reads with MiXCR anew, one entry per CDR3 protein. The table lists about 780,000 distinct CDR3 sequences, around 50% of them singletons. The sample taken for sequencing was blood. Receptors were obtained from a man older than 75 in good health.

The gene calls are TRBV7-2 and TRBJ2-1; D possibly uses TRBD1 or TRBD2 (5 bases each). The germline CDR1 and CDR2 sequences are SGHTA and FQGNSA. The CDR3 covers 15 residues. The V and J ends lost 0 bases and 9 bases respectively, with 15 bases between them. CDR3 in DNA: TGTGCCAGCAGCTTAGCGGGACGGAACAGAGGTGAGCAGTTCTTC. This translates into CASSLAGRNRGEQFF.

This chain uses TRBV20-1 with TRBJ2-4; 8 positions agree with TRBD1. The J call may be in error: the DNA end matches TRBJ2-7 better. Germline loops: CDR1 DFQATT, CDR2 SNEGSKA (reference sequence). This CDR3 spans 13 amino acids. The CDR3 loop is CSARYRGYDEQYF. The CDR3 DNA reads as TGCAGTGCTAGATACAGGGGGTACGACGAGCAGTACTTC.

This clonotype was counted between two and nine times. The chain carries TRBV2 and TRBJ2-1; 8 bases fit TRBD2. Germline V lookup: CDR1 SNHLY, CDR2 FYNNEI. The J segment lost 0 bases and the V segment lost 3 bases, leaving 16 bases of the junction unmatched. This CDR3 is 20 amino acids long. The CDR3 sequence is CASSDRTGLGIKSSYNEQFF. CDR3 DNA sequence: TGTGCCAGCAGTGATCGCACGGGACTAGGGATAAAAAGCTCCTACAATGAGCAGTTCTTC.

The chain has TRBV5-1 and TRBJ2-1, with 10 bases fitting TRBD2. The V segment lost 4 bases and the J segment 12 bases; nucleotides outside the gene matches: 7. Germline values: CDR1 SGHRS, CDR2 YFSETQ. The length of the CDR3 is 13 residues. The CDR3 loop reads CASSPTWTSGQFF. DNA of the CDR3: TGCGCCAGCAGCCCAACGTGGACTAGCGGGCAGTTCTTC.

The rearrangement uses TRBV6-6 and TRBJ1-2; tentatively, D is TRBD1 (5 bases). This CDR3 is built from 16 residues. Germline CDR1 reads MNHNY; CDR2 reads SVGAGI (reference sequence). Trimming took 5 bases from V and 5 from J, leaving 21 bases between them. DNA of the CDR3: TGTGCCAGCAGTGCCGCCCTAGCGGACAACAGATATGGCTACACCTTC. This encodes CASSAALADNRYGYTF.

On this clonotype: This may arise from a read error, as a much more abundant clone is one base away. The chain combines TRBV10-3 with TRBJ2-3; 9 positions agree with TRBD1. Germline loops: CDR1 ENHRY, CDR2 SYGVKD. The CDR3 extends over 14 amino acids. In nucleotides, the CDR3 is TGTGCCGTCAGTGAACAGGGGGCGATAGATACGCAGTATTTT. Amino acids: CAVSEQGAIDTQYF.

In regard to this clonotype: This clone may be a read error of a much larger clone one base away. The chain couples TRBV6-4 to TRBJ1-1; D uncertain. Germline CDR1 and CDR2: MRHNA and SNTAGT. Trimming took 6 bases from V and 4 from J, leaving 15 bases between them. CDR3 length equals 14 residues. The CDR3 region has the DNA TGTGCCAGCAGAGAAGACGGCGCGAGCACTGAAGCTTTCTTT. Translating it yields CASREDGASTEAFF.

In this sample, this clonotype turned up a few times. The rearrangement joins TRBV20-1 to TRBJ2-3; D is perhaps TRBD1 (6 bases). Between the trimmed V and J ends, which lost 6 bases and 1 base, there was a span of 17 bases. The CDR3 extends over 15 amino acids. Germline assignment: CDR1 DFQATT and CDR2 SNEGSKA (reference sequence). CDR3 sequence: CSAPDRYAGTDTQYF. In nucleotides, the CDR3 is TGCAGTGCCCCCGACAGGTATGCTGGCACAGATACGCAGTATTTT.

This clonotype was observed once. The V call is TRBV4-2, the J call TRBJ2-7; no clear D gene. The CDR3 has 13 amino acids. Trimming left V 5 bases short and J 3 bases short, with 11 bases between. CDR1 is LGHNA and CDR2 is YNFKEQ in the germline V gene. CDR3 sequence: CASSNTPRYEQYF. CDR3 coding DNA: TGTGCCAGCAGCAATACACCCCGCTACGAGCAGTACTTC.

As to this clonotype: This may come from a read error, since a much larger clone is one base off. The V gene is TRBV20-1, the J gene TRBJ2-5; perhaps TRBD2 as D (5 bases). The tail of the sequence fits TRBJ2-1 better, so the J call may be wrong. Germline assignment: CDR1 DFQATT and CDR2 SNEGSKA (reference sequence). The CDR3 consists of 14 residues. The CDR3 bases are TGCAGTGCTATCTCCGAGAGAGGGCAAGAGACCCAGTTCTTC. This codes for CSAISERGQETQFF.

The chain recombines TRBV24-1 with TRBJ2-7; the D gene is possibly TRBD1 (6 bases). Judging by the DNA end, TRBJ2-5 fits better; the J call may be wrong. The CDR3 runs to 11 residues. Germline V lookup: CDR1 KGHDR, CDR2 SFDVKD. CDR3 protein: CAKKRGETQYF. For the CDR3, the DNA is TGTGCCAAGAAGAGGGGGGAGACCCAGTACTTC.

CDR3 nucleotides: TGCGCCAGCAGCTTCAAGAGTGAGACCCAGTACTTC. This sequence encodes CASSFKSETQYF. V and J are TRBV5-1 and TRBJ2-5; D not certain. The V end lost 2 bases, the J end lost 5 bases, and 7 bases lay between the germline ends. Germline CDR1 SGHRS, CDR2 YFSETQ. The CDR3 is 12 amino acids.

A few counts support this clonotype. This rearrangement joins TRBV7-2 to TRBJ1-2; D might be TRBD1 (5 bases). V lost 5 bases, J lost 4 bases, and 14 bases lay in between. From germline, CDR1 is SGHTA and CDR2 FQGNSA. The CDR3 runs to 14 residues. This CDR3 is CASSASGGTYGYTF. CDR3 sequence (DNA): TGTGCCAGCAGCGCTTCAGGAGGGACCTATGGCTACACCTTC. Full variable domain (outside the CDR3, taken from reference TRBV7-2 and TRBJ1-2): GAGVSQSPSNKVTEKGKDVELRCDPISGHTALYWYRQSLGQGLEFLIYFQGNSAPDKSGLPSDRFSAERTGGSVSTLTIQRTQQEDSAVYLCASSASGGTYGYTFGSGTRLTVV.

The chain is built from TRBV28 and TRBJ2-3, with D perhaps matching TRBD2 (6 bases). This CDR3 spans 16 amino acids. From germline, CDR1 is MDHEN and CDR2 SYDVKM. V lost 1 base and J 6 bases, leaving 17 bases between the germline ends. CDR3 bases: TGTGCCAGCAGTTTATCTGCCGGGGGAACCACGGATACGCAGTATTTT. Translated: CASSLSAGGTTDTQYF.

V is TRBV7-2 and J is TRBJ2-7; D might be TRBD1 (6 bases). The CDR3 length is 16 residues. Per germline, CDR1 SGHTA and CDR2 FQGNSA. Trimming removed 1 base at V and 6 bases at J, with 19 bases between. CDR3 bases: TGTGCCAGCAGCTTAGGTGGGGGCGCTTTCGCTAGCGAGCAGTACTTC. This translates into CASSLGGGAFASEQYF. Looking up the rest from reference TRBV7-2 and TRBJ2-7 gives the full variable domain: GAGVSQSPSNKVTEKGKDVELRCDPISGHTALYWYRQSLGQGLEFLIYFQGNSAPDKSGLPSDRFSAERTGGSVSTLTIQRTQQEDSAVYLCASSLGGGAFASEQYFGPGTRLTVT.

The chain has TRBV10-3 and TRBJ2-1; D not certain. The CDR3 sequence is 13 residues long. Trimming pared 6 bases from V and 2 bases from J, leaving 8 bases between. The germline V gene has CDR1 ENHRY and CDR2 SYGVKD. The CDR3 loop is CAIRGSAYNEQFF. The CDR3 bases are TGTGCCATCAGGGGTAGTGCCTACAATGAGCAGTTCTTC.

This clonotype showed up many times. The genes are TRBV12-3 or TRBV12-4 and TRBJ1-4; D gene ambiguous. V was cut by 6 bases and J by 4 bases, with 9 bases left in between. The CDR3 loop spans 13 amino acids. The CDR3 nucleotides read TGTGCCAGCAGCGGCCCGGATAATGAAAAACTGTTTTTT. Residues: CASSGPDNEKLFF.

This clonotype was recorded a few times. The V call is TRBV20-1, the J call TRBJ2-5; a weak D match, TRBD1 (5 bases). Germline lookup yields CDR1 DFQATT and CDR2 SNEGSKA (reference sequence). V dropped 3 bases and J dropped 3 bases, with 14 bases sitting between them. The CDR3 sequence is 14 residues long. CDR3 in DNA: TGCAGTGCTAGTTTTCAGGGTGTGGAAGAGACCCAGTACTTC. Amino acid sequence: CSASFQGVEETQYF.

The chain has TRBV4-2 and TRBJ2-5, with 7 bases identical to TRBD2. This CDR3 comprises 18 residues. J was trimmed by 3 bases and V by 0 bases; bases with no gene match: 13. Looked up from germline, CDR1 is LGHNA and CDR2 is YNFKEQ. The CDR3 bases are TGTGCCAGCAGCCAAGATCCGACTGCGGGAGAAAGGGAAGAGACCCAGTACTTC. This translates into CASSQDPTAGEREETQYF.

This clonotype was counted between two and nine times. The V and J genes are TRBV5-1 and TRBJ2-5; D remains unclear. The CDR3 has 13 amino acids. Germline V gene data show CDR1 as SGHRS and CDR2 as YFSETQ. V dropped 4 bases and J dropped 2 bases, with 9 bases sitting between them. CDR3 loop: CASSISHQETQYF. CDR3 sequence (DNA): TGCGCCAGCAGCATTAGCCATCAAGAGACCCAGTACTTC.

The rearrangement joins TRBV5-6 to TRBJ2-1; 11 nucleotides align to TRBD2. Germline loops: CDR1 SGHDT, CDR2 YYEEEE. CDR3 length equals 16 residues. After removal of 0 bases from V and 8 bases from J, the junction contained 7 bases not matched to a gene. The CDR3 DNA is TGTGCCAGCAGCTTGGATGTCCTAGCGGGAGGATATGAGCAGTTCTTC. Protein: CASSLDVLAGGYEQFF.

This clonotype came up a few times. V gene TRBV5-1 combines with J gene TRBJ2-4, with TRBD1 matching over 12 bases. TRBJ2-7 matches the DNA end more closely, so the J call is doubtful. This CDR3 is built from 16 residues. Germline V gene data show CDR1 as SGHRS and CDR2 as YFSETQ. CDR3 sequence: CASSSLVGTGGFEQYF. CDR3 DNA sequence: TGCGCCAGCAGCTCCCTCGTCGGGACAGGGGGCTTCGAGCAGTACTTC.

This clonotype has more than one count but fewer than ten. V gene TRBV6-2 or TRBV6-3 combines with J gene TRBJ2-5; 8 nucleotides agree with TRBD2. V trimming: 4 bases; J trimming: 11 bases; junction bases outside the gene matches: 9. Germline CDR1 MNHEY, CDR2 SVGEGT. The CDR3 is 13 residues long. This CDR3 reads CASSSTSVNEQYF. The CDR3 nucleotides are TGTGCCAGCAGTTCGACTAGCGTCAATGAGCAGTACTTC.

This clonotype has a single count. The CDR3 DNA reads TGTGCCAGCAGCTTAGCGCGGGCAGGGGGAGTCACAGATACGCAGTATTTT. The encoded protein is CASSLARAGGVTDTQYF. This chain joins TRBV7-2 and TRBJ2-3, with TRBD1 identical over 7 bases. The length of the CDR3 is 17 residues. Germline V gives CDR1 SGHTA, CDR2 FQGNSA. V gave up 0 bases and J gave up 2 bases; unmatched junction bases: 8.